This passage covers 20 T cell receptor beta chains from one sample sequenced in a study of blood T cell repertoires in COVID-19. Some clones are missing from TCRdb's copy, which holds only in-frame ones; the method was immunoSEQ multiplex PCR. The sample lists some 48,000 clones, 88% occurring once. Sample: peripheral blood. The receptors were sampled from a man aged 45 to 65 with active COVID-19.

The rearrangement links TRBV2 to TRBJ2-1; D gene unclear. The germline V and J ends were trimmed by 7 bases and 2 bases, with 15 bases remaining between them. The germline V gene encodes CDR1 SNHLY and CDR2 FYNNEI. This CDR3 spans 15 amino acids. The CDR3 nucleotides are TGTGCCAGCATTTTTAGTCTTCTCCCCTACAATGAGCAGTTCTTC. Its translation: CASIFSLLPYNEQFF.

This sequence joins TRBV11-1 and TRBJ1-1; no firm D call. There are 13 residues in the CDR3. CDR1 is SGHAT and CDR2 is FQDESV in the germline V gene (reference sequence). The V end lost 2 bases, the J end lost 7 bases, and 11 bases lay between the germline ends. CDR3 in amino acids: CASSLPPRDEAFF. The DNA of the CDR3 is TGTGCCAGCAGCTTACCCCCACGGGATGAAGCTTTCTTT.

V and J are TRBV6-5 and TRBJ1-6, with 7 bases lining up with TRBD1. Germline CDR1 reads MNHEY; CDR2 reads SVGAGI. Germline trimming cut 0 bases from V and 7 bases from J; bases unmatched to any gene: 3. This CDR3 contains 15 residues. Here the CDR3 reads CASSYSPGGNSPLHF. In nucleotides, the CDR3 is TGTGCCAGCAGTTACTCGCCAGGGGGAAATTCACCCCTCCACTTT.

The chain couples TRBV7-9 to TRBJ1-4, with 7 positions matching TRBD1. J gave up 5 bases and V 5 bases, and 8 bases lay outside the gene matches. Germline CDR1 reads SEHNR; CDR2 reads FQNEAQ (reference sequence). The CDR3 is made up of 15 amino acids. CDR3 amino acids: CASSRTGALNEKLFF. The CDR3, as DNA: TGTGCCAGCAGCCGAACAGGGGCGTTGAATGAAAAACTGTTTTTT.

CDR3 sequence: CASSDLAGATYEQYF. Written as DNA, the CDR3 is TGTGCCAGCAGTGATTTAGCGGGGGCGACCTACGAGCAGTACTTC. V gene TRBV6-1 combines with J gene TRBJ2-7, with 9 bases that match TRBD2. The germline gives CDR1 MNHNS, CDR2 SASEGT. J lost 2 bases, V lost 3 bases, and 5 bases had no gene match. This CDR3 region has 15 residues.

This clone was seen just once. The chain combines TRBV3-1 (or the pseudogene TRBV3-2) with TRBJ1-2, with D possibly matching TRBD1 (6 bases). The V end lost 1 base, the J end lost 4 bases, and 13 bases lay between the germline ends. CDR1 is LGHDT, CDR2 YNNKEL, per germline (reference sequence). This CDR3 has 15 amino acids. Here the CDR3 reads CASSQVTRGSYGYTF. In DNA, the CDR3 is TGTGCCAGCAGCCAAGTCACCAGGGGTAGCTATGGCTACACCTTC.

The gene calls are TRBV6-1 and TRBJ2-1; unclear D gene. V shed 9 bases and J shed 7 bases, with 10 bases lying between them. Per germline, CDR1 MNHNS and CDR2 SASEGT. This CDR3 contains 11 residues. CDR3 loop: CARPRVNEQFF. The CDR3 DNA is TGTGCCAGACCCCGGGTTAATGAGCAGTTCTTC.

The chain combines TRBV18 with TRBJ1-2; a possible D gene is TRBD1 (5 bases). Trimming removed 3 bases from V and 8 bases from J, with 10 bases in between. Germline CDR1 KGHSH, CDR2 LQKENI. This CDR3 contains 12 residues. The CDR3 sequence: CASSPGLKGYTF. The DNA for the CDR3 is TGTGCCAGCTCACCGGGGCTAAAGGGCTACACCTTC.

CDR3 sequence (DNA): TGTGCCAGCAGTTTAGCGGGAGTCCCAGATACGCAGTATTTT. Amino acid sequence: CASSLAGVPDTQYF. The J gene is TRBJ2-3, the V gene TRBV27, with 7 positions matching TRBD2. This CDR3 region has 14 residues. Losses at the gene ends were 2 bases for V and 4 bases for J; bases not matched to a gene: 3. The germline CDR1 and CDR2 sequences are MNHEY and SMNVEV (reference sequence).

The rearrangement uses TRBV7-2 and TRBJ1-5, with TRBD1 identical over 10 bases. With V trimmed by 8 bases and J by 9 bases, 13 bases remained unmatched. This CDR3 is built from 15 residues. Germline V gene lookup returns CDR1 SGHTA and CDR2 FQGNSA. The DNA of the CDR3 is TGTGCCAGCGGCCCGGGCCCGGGACAGGGGAGGCCCCAGCATTTT. Amino acids: CASGPGPGQGRPQHF.

The CDR3 sequence: CASSRDSFLYGYTF. The DNA for the CDR3 is TGTGCCAGCAGTCGGGACAGCTTTCTCTATGGCTACACCTTC. V and J are TRBV2 and TRBJ1-2; TRBD1 aligns across 7 bases. CDR3 size: 14 residues. Germline values: CDR1 SNHLY, CDR2 FYNNEI. The V segment lost 5 bases and the J segment 4 bases; nucleotides outside the gene matches: 7.

The rearrangement uses TRBV10-3 and TRBJ2-3, with D maybe TRBD1 (6 bases). The CDR3 spans 15 residues. Germline CDR1 ENHRY, CDR2 SYGVKD. V was shortened by 3 bases and J by 4 bases, with 14 bases between the two germline ends. CDR3 DNA sequence: TGTGCCATCAGTGATCCCGTACAGGGCGCAGATACGCAGTATTTT. Amino acids: CAISDPVQGADTQYF.

CDR3 bases: TGTGCCAGCAGCTTCCTACCCGCTCCTTATAATTCACCCCTCCACTTT. This encodes CASSFLPAPYNSPLHF. The chain joins TRBV9 to TRBJ1-6; D is undetermined. V was pared by 4 bases and J by 4 bases, with 15 bases between. CDR1 and CDR2 from the germline V gene are SGDLS and YYNGEE. This CDR3 has 16 amino acids.

The V and J genes are TRBV7-9 and TRBJ1-2; tentatively, D is TRBD1 (6 bases). Trimming took off 3 bases at V and 2 bases at J, with 10 bases between the two ends. The CDR3 has 14 residues. CDR1 is SEHNR and CDR2 is FQNEAQ in the germline V gene (reference sequence). CDR3 nucleotide sequence: TGTGCCAGCAGCTTTCGGACAGAGAACTATGGCTACACCTTC. It specifies CASSFRTENYGYTF.

DNA for the CDR3: TGTGCCACTCCAACAGGGATCCGCTCCTACAATGAGCAGTTCTTC. This encodes CATPTGIRSYNEQFF. The chain joins TRBV7-9 to TRBJ2-1; D is possibly TRBD1 (6 bases). The CDR3 runs 15 residues. Trimming left V 10 bases short and J 0 bases short, with 16 bases between. Germline CDR1 and CDR2: SEHNR and FQNEAQ (reference sequence).

The chain links TRBV11-3 to TRBJ2-1; maybe TRBD1 (6 bases). Deletions cut 3 bases from V and 3 bases from J, with 12 bases between. There are 15 residues in the CDR3. The germline V gene encodes CDR1 SGHNT and CDR2 YENEEA. CDR3 coding DNA: TGTGCCAGCAGCTTTGGACAGACTAACTACAATGAGCAGTTCTTC. Translating gives CASSFGQTNYNEQFF.

Regarding this clone: A junction end diverges from the germline sequence, so it may reflect a read error. The rearrangement links TRBV20-1 to TRBJ2-3; D gene uncertain. The germline V gene has CDR1 DFQATT and CDR2 SNEGSKA (reference sequence). The CDR3 is 10 residues long. The CDR3, as DNA: TGCAGTGCTAGCAGAGATACGCAGTATTTT. Protein: CSASRDTQYF.

This chain joins TRBV18 and TRBJ2-7, with D perhaps TRBD2 (6 bases). Germline-derived CDR1 and CDR2 are KGHSH and LQKENI. CDR3 length: 13 amino acids. Trimming took off 0 bases at V and 6 bases at J, with 9 bases between the two ends. The DNA of the CDR3 is TGTGCCAGCTCACCACCGGGGGGTGGCGAGCAGTACTTC. It translates to CASSPPGGGEQYF.

This chain uses TRBV13 with TRBJ2-1, with 9 bases identical to TRBD1. This CDR3 has 15 amino acids. With V trimmed by 7 bases and J by 4 bases, 8 bases remained unmatched. Germline V gene sequence: CDR1 PRHDT, CDR2 FYEKMQ (reference sequence). CDR3 sequence (DNA): TGTGCCAGCATCAGACAGGGGGGACCGTACAATGAGCAGTTCTTC. Its protein product is CASIRQGGPYNEQFF. The full variable domain, its missing parts supplied by reference TRBV13 and TRBJ2-1, is AAGVIQSPRHLIKEKRETATLKCYPIPRHDTVYWYQQGPGQDPQFLISFYEKMQSDKGSIPDRFSAQQFSDYHSELNMSSLELGDSALYFCASIRQGGPYNEQFFGPGTRLTVL.

The chain links TRBV6-1 to TRBJ2-7; 7 positions agree with TRBD2. The CDR3 loop spans 14 amino acids. The germline gives CDR1 MNHNS, CDR2 SASEGT. The junction had 4 bases not matched to a gene; V was cut back by 3 bases and J by 2 bases. The CDR3 here is CASSESGKPYEQYV. For the CDR3, the DNA is TGTGCCAGCAGTGAGAGCGGGAAGCCCTACGAGCAGTACGTC.